The present T cell receptor (beta chain) was sequenced within a study of T cell repertoires in cytomegalovirus infection. Study-wide results and caveats: Clonotype analysis showed dominance of the ex vivo response by HLA-C-restricted CMV-specific TCR beta clonotypes.

Worth noting for this clonotype: Its antigen is undetermined.

TCRdb re-called the reads with MiXCR, one entry per CDR3 protein. The sample holds nearly 650,000 distinct CDR3 sequences; roughly a quarter are singletons and the top ten take less than 9.5%. The CDR3 is 15 residues long. Trimming took 1 base from V and 2 from J, leaving 10 bases between them. Per germline, CDR1 SGHRS and CDR2 YFSETQ. The sequenced sample was CD8+ T cells from PBMCs. The chain uses TRBV5-1 and TRBJ2-1; D unresolved. The TCR sequence derives from a human donor in good health (CMV status not recorded). Some clones in this sample may be carry-over from other donors' samples. CDR3 amino acids: CASSLKALTYNEQFF. The CDR3 DNA follows: TGCGCCAGCAGCTTGAAGGCCCTTACCTACAATGAGCAGTTCTTC.